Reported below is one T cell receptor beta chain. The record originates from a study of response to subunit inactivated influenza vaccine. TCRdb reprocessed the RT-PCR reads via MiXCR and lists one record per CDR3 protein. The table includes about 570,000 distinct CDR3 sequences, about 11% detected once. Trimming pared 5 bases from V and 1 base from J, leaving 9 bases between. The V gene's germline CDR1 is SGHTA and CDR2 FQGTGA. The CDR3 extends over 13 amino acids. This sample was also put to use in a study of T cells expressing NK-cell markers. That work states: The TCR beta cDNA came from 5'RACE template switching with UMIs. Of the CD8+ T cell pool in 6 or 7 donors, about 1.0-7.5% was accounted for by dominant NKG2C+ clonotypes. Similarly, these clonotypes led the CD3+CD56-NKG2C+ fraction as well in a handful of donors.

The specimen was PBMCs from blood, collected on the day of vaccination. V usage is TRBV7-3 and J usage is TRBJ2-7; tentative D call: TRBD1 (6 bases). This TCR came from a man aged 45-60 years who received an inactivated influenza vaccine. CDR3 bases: TGTGCCAGCAGCATAGACAGGTCCTACGAGCAGTACTTC. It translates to CASSIDRSYEQYF.